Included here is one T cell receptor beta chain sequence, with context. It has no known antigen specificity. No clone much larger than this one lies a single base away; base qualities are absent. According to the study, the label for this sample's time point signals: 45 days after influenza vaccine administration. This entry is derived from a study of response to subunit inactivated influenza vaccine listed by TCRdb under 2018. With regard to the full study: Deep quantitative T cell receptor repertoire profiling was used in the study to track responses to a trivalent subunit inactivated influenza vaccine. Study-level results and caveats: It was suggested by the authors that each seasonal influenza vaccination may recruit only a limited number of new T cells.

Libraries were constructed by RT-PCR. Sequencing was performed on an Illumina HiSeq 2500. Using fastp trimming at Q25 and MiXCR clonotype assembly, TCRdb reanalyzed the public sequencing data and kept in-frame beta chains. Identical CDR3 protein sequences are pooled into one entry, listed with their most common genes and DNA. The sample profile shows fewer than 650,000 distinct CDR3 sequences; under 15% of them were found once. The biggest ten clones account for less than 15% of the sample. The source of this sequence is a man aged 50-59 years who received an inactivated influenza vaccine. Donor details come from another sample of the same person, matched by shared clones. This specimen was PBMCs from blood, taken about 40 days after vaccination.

The CDR3 is CASSYGAGGGGQPQHF. The nucleotides read TGTGCCAGCAGTTACGGGGCAGGGGGCGGAGGTCAGCCCCAGCATTTT. The chain is encoded by TRBV6-2 or TRBV6-3 joined to TRBJ1-5; 8 of the junction bases match TRBD1. From a lookup of the germline V gene, CDR1 and CDR2 are MNHEY and SVGEGT. From the cysteine through the phenylalanine, the CDR3 covers 16 amino acids. Of all the DNA, just the CDR3 is kept, 48 bases in frame from base 1. Trimming takes 2 bases off V and 6 bases off J; junction bases not matched to a gene: 9.